This is a list of T cell receptor beta chains from one sample in a study of T cell responses to AZD1222 COVID-19 vaccine. TCRdb's table, derived via immunoSEQ multiplex PCR, lists solely in-frame clones and lacks some. There are about 120,000 clones in the sample; approximately 90% occur only once, and 8% to 9.5% lies in the top ten. This sample comprised peripheral blood, obtained on day 0 of AZD1222 vaccination. Receptor source: an adult in good health. Each CDR3 is given with its conserved first and last residue. Each record gives: CDR3 DNA, CDR3 protein, V gene, clone size, J gene, D gene. A D gene is named only where the DNA matches it firmly. Clone size is not always given. Where it is, it says once, few, many or a class for expanded clones.

CDR3 DNA: TGTGCCAGCAGACAATACAGGGAGGGCTACACCTTC
CDR3 protein: CASRQYREGYTF
V gene: TRBV6-6
clone size: NA
J gene: TRBJ1-2
D gene: NA

CDR3 DNA: TGTGCCAGCAGCTTGATCGGGGTAAATGAGCAGTTCTTC
CDR3 protein: CASSLIGVNEQFF
V gene: TRBV7-9
clone size: once
J gene: TRBJ2-1
D gene: NA

CDR3 DNA: TGTGCCAGCAGCCGATCCCCCTCCTACGAGCAGTACTTC
CDR3 protein: CASSRSPSYEQYF
V gene: TRBV7-2
clone size: NA
J gene: TRBJ2-7
D gene: NA

CDR3 DNA: TGTGCCAGCAGCCAAGACAGGACTAATGAAAAACTGTTTTTT
CDR3 protein: CASSQDRTNEKLFF
V gene: TRBV4-2
clone size: NA
J gene: TRBJ1-4
D gene: NA

CDR3 DNA: TGTGCCAGCAGCGTAGCTACAGGGGCCTACGAGCAGTACTTC
CDR3 protein: CASSVATGAYEQYF
V gene: TRBV9
clone size: NA
J gene: TRBJ2-7
D gene: TRBD1

CDR3 DNA: TGTGCCAGCAGCCAAGATGTCGGCAGTAAACAAGAGACCCAGTACTTC
CDR3 protein: CASSQDVGSKQETQYF
V gene: TRBV4-2
clone size: NA
J gene: TRBJ2-5
D gene: NA

CDR3 DNA: TGTGCCAGCAGTTATGTAGGAATGGATGAGCAGTTCTTC
CDR3 protein: CASSYVGMDEQFF
V gene: TRBV6-5
clone size: NA
J gene: TRBJ2-1
D gene: NA

CDR3 DNA: TGTGCCAGCAGCCAAGTGACAGGACAGGGGTTTACCCAAGAGACCCAGTACTTC
CDR3 protein: CASSQVTGQGFTQETQYF
V gene: TRBV3-1/TRBV3-2
clone size: NA
J gene: TRBJ2-5
D gene: TRBD1

CDR3 DNA: TGTGCCAGCAGTTACGGCCGGTCTTCAGGAAACACCATATATTTT
CDR3 protein: CASSYGRSSGNTIYF
V gene: TRBV6-5
clone size: NA
J gene: TRBJ1-3
D gene: NA

CDR3 DNA: TGTGCCAGCAGCTTGGCCGTCGCGGGGTCCTACGAGCAGTACTTC
CDR3 protein: CASSLAVAGSYEQYF
V gene: TRBV5-5
clone size: NA
J gene: TRBJ2-7
D gene: NA

CDR3 DNA: TGTGCCACCAGTGATCCCAGGGGGCCAGAGACCCAGTACTTC
CDR3 protein: CATSDPRGPETQYF
V gene: TRBV24-1
clone size: NA
J gene: TRBJ2-5
D gene: TRBD1

CDR3 DNA: TGTGCCACAGAACCGGGACTAGCGGGAGATATCGTCTACAATGAGCAGTTCTTC
CDR3 protein: CATEPGLAGDIVYNEQFF
V gene: TRBV24-1
clone size: NA
J gene: TRBJ2-1
D gene: TRBD2

CDR3 DNA: TGTGCCAGCAGCTTACTGGGCACCTCTGGAAACACCATATATTTT
CDR3 protein: CASSLLGTSGNTIYF
V gene: TRBV11-2
clone size: few
J gene: TRBJ1-3
D gene: NA

CDR3 DNA: TGTGCCAGCAGCGTAGTAAACAGGTGGGATGAAGCTTTCTTT
CDR3 protein: CASSVVNRWDEAFF
V gene: TRBV9
clone size: NA
J gene: TRBJ1-1
D gene: NA

CDR3 DNA: TGTGCCAGCAGTCCGTACAGTGAAGCTTTCTTT
CDR3 protein: CASSPYSEAFF
V gene: TRBV12-3/TRBV12-4
clone size: NA
J gene: TRBJ1-1
D gene: NA

CDR3 DNA: TGTGCCAGTAGTAGGGAGGGGGGGACCCAGTACTTC
CDR3 protein: CASSREGGTQYF
V gene: TRBV19
clone size: NA
J gene: TRBJ2-5
D gene: NA

CDR3 DNA: TGTGCCAGCAGATCGACGGGACAGGGGATCTACGAGCAGTACTTC
CDR3 protein: CASRSTGQGIYEQYF
V gene: TRBV6-5
clone size: NA
J gene: TRBJ2-7
D gene: TRBD1

CDR3 DNA: TGTGCCAGCAGTTTAGGGGACAGCAGCTCCTACGAGCAGTACTTC
CDR3 protein: CASSLGDSSSYEQYF
V gene: TRBV28
clone size: NA
J gene: TRBJ2-7
D gene: TRBD1

CDR3 DNA: TGTGCCAGCAGCTTAACGGAGCGGGACTTACTCTATTTT
CDR3 protein: CASSLTERDLLYF
V gene: TRBV11-3
clone size: NA
J gene: TRBJ2-3
D gene: TRBD2

CDR3 DNA: TGCGCCAGCAGCTTAATAGTCGACAATGAGCAGTTCTTC
CDR3 protein: CASSLIVDNEQFF
V gene: TRBV5-1
clone size: once
J gene: TRBJ2-1
D gene: NA

CDR3 DNA: TGTGCCAGCAGCGTAGACCCTAGCGGGAGTTACGAGCAGTACTTC
CDR3 protein: CASSVDPSGSYEQYF
V gene: TRBV9
clone size: NA
J gene: TRBJ2-7
D gene: TRBD2

CDR3 DNA: TGTGCCAGCAGCCCGGCGGTTTCGGGCCGGGGTTACAATGAGCAGTTCTTC
CDR3 protein: CASSPAVSGRGYNEQFF
V gene: TRBV3-1/TRBV3-2
clone size: few
J gene: TRBJ2-1
D gene: NA

CDR3 DNA: TGTGCCAGCAGTTCCCAGGGACAGCGCTATGGCTACACCTTC
CDR3 protein: CASSSQGQRYGYTF
V gene: TRBV28
clone size: NA
J gene: TRBJ1-2
D gene: TRBD1